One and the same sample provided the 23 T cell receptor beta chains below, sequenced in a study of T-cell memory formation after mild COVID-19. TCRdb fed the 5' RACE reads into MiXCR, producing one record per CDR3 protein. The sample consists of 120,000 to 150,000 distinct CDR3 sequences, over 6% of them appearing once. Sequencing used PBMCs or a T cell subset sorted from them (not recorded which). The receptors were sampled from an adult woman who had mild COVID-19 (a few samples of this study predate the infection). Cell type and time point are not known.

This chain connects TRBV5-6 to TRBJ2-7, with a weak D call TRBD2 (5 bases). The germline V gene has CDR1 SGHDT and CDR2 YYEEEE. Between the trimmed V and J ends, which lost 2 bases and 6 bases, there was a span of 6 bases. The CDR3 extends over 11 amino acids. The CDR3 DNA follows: TGTGCCAGCAGCTTCGGGATCGAGCAGTACTTC. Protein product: CASSFGIEQYF.

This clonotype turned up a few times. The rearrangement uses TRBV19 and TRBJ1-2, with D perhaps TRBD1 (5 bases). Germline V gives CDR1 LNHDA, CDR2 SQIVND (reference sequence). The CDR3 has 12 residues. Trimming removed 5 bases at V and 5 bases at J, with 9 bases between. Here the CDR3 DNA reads TGTGCCAGTAGTGACGACAGTTATGGCTACACCTTC. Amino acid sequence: CASSDDSYGYTF.

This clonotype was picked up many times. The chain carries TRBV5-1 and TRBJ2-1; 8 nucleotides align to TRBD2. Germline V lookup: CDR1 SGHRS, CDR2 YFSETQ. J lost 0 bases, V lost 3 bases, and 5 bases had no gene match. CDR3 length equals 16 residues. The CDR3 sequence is CASSSGTRGSYNEQFF. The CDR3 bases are TGCGCCAGCAGCTCAGGGACTAGAGGCTCCTACAATGAGCAGTTCTTC.

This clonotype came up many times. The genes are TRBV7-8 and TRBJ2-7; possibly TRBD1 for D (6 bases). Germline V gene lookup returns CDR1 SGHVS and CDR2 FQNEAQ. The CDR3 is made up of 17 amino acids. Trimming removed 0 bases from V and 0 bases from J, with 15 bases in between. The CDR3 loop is CASSLAALTGISYEQYF. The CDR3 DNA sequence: TGTGCCAGCAGCTTAGCCGCCCTAACAGGGATCTCCTACGAGCAGTACTTC.

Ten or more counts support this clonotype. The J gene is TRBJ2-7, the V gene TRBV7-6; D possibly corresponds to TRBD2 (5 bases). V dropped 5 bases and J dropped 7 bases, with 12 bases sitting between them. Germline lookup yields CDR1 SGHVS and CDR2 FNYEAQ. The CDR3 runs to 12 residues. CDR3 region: CASSMDSGEQYF. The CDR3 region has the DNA TGTGCCAGCAGCATGGACTCGGGGGAGCAGTACTTC.

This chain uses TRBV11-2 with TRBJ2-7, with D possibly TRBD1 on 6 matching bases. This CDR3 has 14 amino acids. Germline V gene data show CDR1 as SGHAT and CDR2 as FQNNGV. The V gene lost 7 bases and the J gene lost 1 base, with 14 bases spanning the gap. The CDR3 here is CASIPPDRSYEQYF. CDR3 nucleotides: TGTGCCAGCATCCCTCCAGACAGGTCCTACGAGCAGTACTTC.

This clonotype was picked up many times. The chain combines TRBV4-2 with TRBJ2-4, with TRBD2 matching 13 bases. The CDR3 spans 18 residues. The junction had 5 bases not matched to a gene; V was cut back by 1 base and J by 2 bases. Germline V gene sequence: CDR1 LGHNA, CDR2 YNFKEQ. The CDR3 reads CASSQAGTSGMPKNIQYF. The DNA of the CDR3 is TGTGCCAGCAGCCAAGCCGGGACTAGCGGGATGCCCAAAAACATTCAGTACTTC.

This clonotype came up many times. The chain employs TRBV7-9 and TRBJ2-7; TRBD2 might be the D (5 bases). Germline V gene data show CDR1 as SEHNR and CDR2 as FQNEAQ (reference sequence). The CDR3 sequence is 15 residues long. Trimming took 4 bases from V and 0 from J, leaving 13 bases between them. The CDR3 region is CASSSDLRASYEQYF. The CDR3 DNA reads TGTGCCAGCAGCTCGGATCTGCGGGCCTCCTACGAGCAGTACTTC.

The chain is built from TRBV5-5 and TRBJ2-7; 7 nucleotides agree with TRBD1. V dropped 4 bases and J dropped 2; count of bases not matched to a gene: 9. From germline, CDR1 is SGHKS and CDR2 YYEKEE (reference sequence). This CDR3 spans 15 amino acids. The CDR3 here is CASSTAGTATYEQYF. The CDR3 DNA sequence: TGTGCCAGCAGCACGGCCGGGACAGCTACCTACGAGCAGTACTTC.

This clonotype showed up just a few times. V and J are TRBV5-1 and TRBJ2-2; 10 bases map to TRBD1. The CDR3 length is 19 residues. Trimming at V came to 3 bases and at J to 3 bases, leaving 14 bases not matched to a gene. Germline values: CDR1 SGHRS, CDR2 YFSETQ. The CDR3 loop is CASSSTTGGGIADTGELFF. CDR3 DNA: TGCGCCAGCAGCTCCACGACAGGGGGCGGAATAGCGGACACCGGGGAGCTGTTTTTT.

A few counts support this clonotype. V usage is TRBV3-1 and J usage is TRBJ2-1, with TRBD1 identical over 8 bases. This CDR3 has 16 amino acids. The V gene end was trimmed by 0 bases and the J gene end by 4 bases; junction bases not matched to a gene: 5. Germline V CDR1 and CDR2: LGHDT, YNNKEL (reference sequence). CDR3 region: CASSQDLGTGYNEQFF. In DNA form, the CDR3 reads TGTGCCAGCAGCCAAGACCTCGGGACAGGTTACAATGAGCAGTTCTTC.

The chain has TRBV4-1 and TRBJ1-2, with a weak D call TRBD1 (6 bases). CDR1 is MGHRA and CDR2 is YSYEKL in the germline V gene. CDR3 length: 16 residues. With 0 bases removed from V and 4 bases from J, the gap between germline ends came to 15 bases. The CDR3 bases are TGCGCCAGCAGCCAAGATAAGGGCAGAGGGGGCTATGGCTACACCTTC. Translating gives CASSQDKGRGGYGYTF.

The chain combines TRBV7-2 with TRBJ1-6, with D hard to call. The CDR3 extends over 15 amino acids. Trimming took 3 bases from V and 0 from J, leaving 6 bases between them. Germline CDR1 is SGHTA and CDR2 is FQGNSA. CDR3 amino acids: CASSFGSSYNSPLHF. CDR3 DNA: TGTGCCAGCAGCTTTGGGAGCTCCTATAATTCACCCCTCCACTTT.

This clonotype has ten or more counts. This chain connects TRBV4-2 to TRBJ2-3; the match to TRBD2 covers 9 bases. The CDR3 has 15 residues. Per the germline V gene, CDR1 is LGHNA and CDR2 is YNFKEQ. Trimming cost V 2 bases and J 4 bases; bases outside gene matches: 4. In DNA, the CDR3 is TGTGCCAGCAGCCAACCGGGACTAGCCGCAGATACGCAGTATTTT. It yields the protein CASSQPGLAADTQYF.

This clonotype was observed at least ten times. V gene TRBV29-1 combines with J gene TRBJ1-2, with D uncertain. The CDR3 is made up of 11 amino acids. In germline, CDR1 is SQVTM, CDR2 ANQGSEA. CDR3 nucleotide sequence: TGCAGTTCTGGAGGAGGGAGTGGCTACACCTTC. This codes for CSSGGGSGYTF.

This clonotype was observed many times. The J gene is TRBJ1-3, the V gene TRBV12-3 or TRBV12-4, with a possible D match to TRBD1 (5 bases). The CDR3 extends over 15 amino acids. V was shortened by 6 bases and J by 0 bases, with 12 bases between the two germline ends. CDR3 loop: CASSRQLRSGNTIYF. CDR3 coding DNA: TGTGCCAGCAGCCGACAGCTTCGCTCTGGAAACACCATATATTTT.

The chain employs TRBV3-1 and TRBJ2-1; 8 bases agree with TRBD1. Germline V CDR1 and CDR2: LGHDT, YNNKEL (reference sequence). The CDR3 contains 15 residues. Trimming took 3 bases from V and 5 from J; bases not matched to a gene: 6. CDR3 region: CASSHVTGANNEQFF. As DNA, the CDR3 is TGTGCCAGCAGCCACGTGACAGGGGCGAACAATGAGCAGTTCTTC.

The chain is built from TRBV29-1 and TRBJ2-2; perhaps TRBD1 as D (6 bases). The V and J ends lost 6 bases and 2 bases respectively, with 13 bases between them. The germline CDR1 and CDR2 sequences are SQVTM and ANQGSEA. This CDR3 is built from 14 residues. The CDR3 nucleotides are TGCAGCGTCCCAGACAGGATCAACACCGGGGAGCTGTTTTTT. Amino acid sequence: CSVPDRINTGELFF.

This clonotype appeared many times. Here the CDR3 DNA reads TGTGCCACCAGTGTTCCCGGGACAGGGGGCAATGAGCAGTTCTTC. This sequence encodes CATSVPGTGGNEQFF. This chain joins TRBV24-1 and TRBJ2-1; 11 nucleotides match TRBD1. The germline gives CDR1 KGHDR, CDR2 SFDVKD. V was pared by 5 bases and J by 6 bases, with 5 bases of the junction left unmatched. The CDR3 consists of 15 residues.

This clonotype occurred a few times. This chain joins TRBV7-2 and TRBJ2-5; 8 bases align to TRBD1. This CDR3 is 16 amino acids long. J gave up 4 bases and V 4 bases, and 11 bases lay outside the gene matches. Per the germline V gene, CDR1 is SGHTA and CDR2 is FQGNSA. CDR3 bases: TGTGCCAGCAGCTCCGGACAGGGAGCTGGAACAGAGACCCAGTACTTC. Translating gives CASSSGQGAGTETQYF.

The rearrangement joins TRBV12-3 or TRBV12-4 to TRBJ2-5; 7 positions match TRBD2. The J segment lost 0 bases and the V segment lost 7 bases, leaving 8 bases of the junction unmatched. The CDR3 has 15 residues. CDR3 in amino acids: CASTLGEGYQETQYF. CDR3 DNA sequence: TGTGCCAGCACTTTGGGGGAGGGCTACCAAGAGACCCAGTACTTC.

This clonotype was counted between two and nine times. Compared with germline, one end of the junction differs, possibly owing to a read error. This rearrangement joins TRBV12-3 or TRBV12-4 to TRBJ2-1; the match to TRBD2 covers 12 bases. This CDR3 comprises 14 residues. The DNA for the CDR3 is TGTGCCAGCAGTCTAGCGGGAGGGCTTTATGAGCAGTTCTTC. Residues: CASSLAGGLYEQFF.

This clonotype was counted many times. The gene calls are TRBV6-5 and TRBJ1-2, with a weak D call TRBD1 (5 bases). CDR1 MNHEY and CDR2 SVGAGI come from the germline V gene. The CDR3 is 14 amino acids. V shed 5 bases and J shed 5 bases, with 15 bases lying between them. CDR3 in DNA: TGTGCCAGCAGTAGACAGTCTAACCCATATGGCTACACCTTC. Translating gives CASSRQSNPYGYTF.